This T cell receptor (beta chain) was retrieved from a study of CD8+ T cells in alopecia areata. Looking at the study overall: Dosing spanned 6 to 18 months on tofacitinib, then 6 months off drug.

Germline V CDR1 and CDR2: GTSNPN, SVGIG (reference sequence). CDR3 length: 16 residues. After removal of 2 bases from V and 4 bases from J, the junction contained 4 bases not matched to a gene. Treatment reported: oral pan-JAK inhibitor, 5-10 mg twice daily. Overall study results and limits: Alopecia totalis/universalis scalp especially showed more expanded CD8+ clones than normal scalp. Normal skin's resident alphabeta T cells are also sequenced in scalp samples.

Isolated RNA was reverse transcribed into cDNA used as the sequencing template. The repertoire was sequenced with immunoSEQ multiplex PCR; TCRdb's copy has only in-frame clones and lacks some. The sample includes 150,000 to 200,000 clones, under 70% of them seen just once. A note on this clone: Its specificity is unknown.

This clonotype was obtained from a human donor with alopecia areata. This chain uses TRBV30 with TRBJ2-1; 14 bases fit TRBD2. Source: CD4+ T cells sorted from blood, taken at week 4, from a patient treated with tofacitinib. The CDR3 DNA follows: TGTGCCTGGAGTCCAGGACTAGCGGGGGGATACAATGAGCAGTTCTTC. It is translated as CAWSPGLAGGYNEQFF.